Listed here are 18 T cell receptor beta chains from one sample, sequenced in a study of T cells after yellow fever vaccination. Using its own MiXCR run on the 5' RACE reads, TCRdb lists one record per CDR3 protein. The sample carries under 700,000 distinct CDR3 sequences, roughly a sixth recorded once. The specimen was PBMCs, collected less than 6 days after the first yellow fever vaccination. All receptors come from a man aged 18 to 30 who received the YFV17D yellow fever vaccine.

This clonotype was counted between two and nine times. The J gene is TRBJ1-1, the V gene TRBV18, with D possibly TRBD1 on 5 matching bases. The CDR3 totals 13 residues. CDR1 is KGHSH, CDR2 LQKENI, per germline. The V gene lost 6 bases and the J gene lost 1 base, with 9 bases spanning the gap. CDR3 bases: TGTGCCAGCTCCACGGGGCAGAACACTGAAGCTTTCTTT. Translation: CASSTGQNTEAFF.

V is TRBV21-1 and J is TRBJ1-2. TRBV21-1 counts as a pseudogene. CDR3 length: 13 amino acids. The CDR3 nucleotides are TGTGCCAGCGTCGAGAACCCTAACTATGGCTACACCTTC. It specifies CASVENPNYGYTF.

This clonotype has more than one count but fewer than ten. The chain joins TRBV3-1 to TRBJ2-4; 7 positions agree with TRBD2. V lost 1 base and J lost 3; bases outside the gene matches: 6. This CDR3 region has 16 residues. CDR1 LGHDT and CDR2 YNNKEL come from the germline V gene (reference sequence). The CDR3: CASSQVTSGGKNIQYF. For the CDR3, the DNA is TGTGCCAGCAGCCAAGTGACGTCGGGGGGCAAAAACATTCAGTACTTC.

This clonotype appeared a few times. The chain employs TRBV4-3 and TRBJ2-7; TRBD1 agrees at 8 bases. Germline assignment: CDR1 LGHNA and CDR2 YSLEER. The CDR3 has 11 residues. Trimming at V came to 6 bases and at J to 5 bases, leaving 0 bases not matched to a gene. CDR3 DNA: TGCGCCAGCAGACAGGGGGACGAGCAGTACTTC. It translates to CASRQGDEQYF.

This clonotype was seen only a few times. The V call is TRBV4-1, the J call TRBJ2-6; 10 bases are shared with TRBD1. V lost 6 bases to trimming and J lost 2 bases; unmatched junction nucleotides: 7. Germline values: CDR1 MGHRA, CDR2 YSYEKL. The CDR3 runs to 17 residues. The chain's CDR3 is CASRSGTGAAGANVLTF. For the CDR3, the DNA is TGCGCCAGCAGATCCGGGACAGGGGCGGCTGGGGCCAACGTCCTGACTTTC.

The rearrangement joins TRBV10-3 to TRBJ2-2; D is possibly TRBD2 (6 bases). The length of the CDR3 is 15 residues. Trimming stripped 6 bases from V and 6 bases from J, with 17 bases between. Germline CDR1 ENHRY, CDR2 SYGVKD. CDR3 amino acids: CAIRTGRGSPGELFF. The DNA of the CDR3 is TGTGCCATCAGGACGGGGCGGGGTTCCCCCGGGGAGCTGTTTTTT.

This clonotype was seen more than once but under ten times. CDR3 bases: TGTGCCAGCAGTTCCGGGGGCCGGGAAAAACTGTTTTTT. Amino acids: CASSSGGREKLFF. The rearrangement uses TRBV12-3 or TRBV12-4 and TRBJ1-4, with a weak D call TRBD1 (6 bases). The CDR3 extends over 13 amino acids. V was trimmed by 4 bases and J by 8 bases, leaving 11 bases between them.

The chain carries TRBV4-2 and TRBJ2-5, with D perhaps TRBD1 (5 bases). Trimming removed 6 bases from V and 5 bases from J, with 19 bases in between. The germline V gene encodes CDR1 LGHNA and CDR2 YNFKEQ. The CDR3 is made up of 15 amino acids. The DNA of the CDR3 is TGTGCCAGCAGTCTCTTTGACAGTTTAGGGGAGACCCAGTACTTC. This sequence encodes CASSLFDSLGETQYF.

This chain joins TRBV10-3 and TRBJ1-5; a possible D gene is TRBD1 (5 bases). The length of the CDR3 is 13 residues. The germline V and J ends were trimmed by 7 bases and 7 bases, with 14 bases remaining between them. Germline V gene lookup returns CDR1 ENHRY and CDR2 SYGVKD. CDR3 amino acids: CAIKADPGQPQHF. For the CDR3, the DNA is TGTGCCATCAAGGCCGATCCAGGGCAGCCCCAGCATTTT.

This clonotype was detected a few times. The chain carries TRBV12-3 or TRBV12-4 and TRBJ1-2, with TRBD1 matching over 7 bases. The trim removed 0 bases at V and 8 bases at J, leaving 6 bases unmatched. The CDR3 totals 14 residues. For the CDR3, the DNA is TGTGCCAGCAGTTTAGCGGCAGGGGGACGCGGCTACACCTTC. Translation gives CASSLAAGGRGYTF.

This clonotype was seen many times. The chain has TRBV7-2 and TRBJ2-3; D possibly corresponds to TRBD2 (5 bases). V gave up 1 base and J gave up 1 base, with 12 bases separating them. Germline V gives CDR1 SGHTA, CDR2 FQGNSA. This CDR3 spans 16 amino acids. The chain's CDR3 is CASSLVASGGTDTQYF. Written as DNA, the CDR3 is TGTGCCAGCAGCTTAGTTGCCAGCGGTGGCACAGATACGCAGTATTTT.

This clonotype was counted between two and nine times. The CDR3 region has the DNA TGTGCCGCGCACACTCAGGGGGATACGCAGTATTTT. Protein: CAAHTQGDTQYF. The chain uses TRBV27 and TRBJ2-3, with D perhaps matching TRBD1 (6 bases). Germline loops: CDR1 MNHEY, CDR2 SMNVEV (reference sequence). The CDR3 runs to 12 residues. Trimming shortened V by 11 bases and J by 6 bases, and 15 bases separated the two germline ends.

The chain uses TRBV9 and TRBJ2-1; D might be TRBD1 (6 bases). V was cut by 4 bases and J by 2 bases, with 13 bases left in between. Germline lookup yields CDR1 SGDLS and CDR2 YYNGEE. The CDR3 is 15 amino acids. CDR3 protein: CASSPQGSPYNEQFF. CDR3 in DNA: TGTGCCAGCAGCCCCCAGGGGAGCCCCTACAATGAGCAGTTCTTC.

Ten or more counts support this clonotype. CDR3: CASSPSSFGETQYF. In DNA form, the CDR3 reads TGTGCCAGCAGCCCCTCTAGTTTCGGAGAGACCCAGTACTTC. The rearrangement joins TRBV7-3 to TRBJ2-5, with no clear D. V shed 5 bases and J shed 4 bases, with 14 bases lying between them. Germline V CDR1 and CDR2: SGHTA, FQGTGA. The CDR3 spans 14 residues.

The V call is TRBV6-2 or TRBV6-3, the J call TRBJ2-5; either TRBD1 or TRBD2 may fit D (7 bases each). Trimming shortened V by 6 bases and J by 4 bases, and 18 bases separated the two germline ends. The CDR3 is 15 residues long. Germline CDR1 and CDR2: MNHEY and SVGEGT. The CDR3 sequence is CASRDRDREGETQYF. CDR3 coding DNA: TGTGCCAGCAGAGACCGAGACAGGGAGGGAGAGACCCAGTACTTC.

The chain joins TRBV3-1 to TRBJ1-1; D perhaps matches TRBD1 (5 bases). The germline V gene has CDR1 LGHDT and CDR2 YNNKEL (reference sequence). The CDR3 covers 15 residues. V was pared by 1 base and J by 0 bases, with 9 bases between. CDR3 sequence (DNA): TGTGCCAGCAGCCAAGCGGGACGGATGAACACTGAAGCTTTCTTT. It encodes CASSQAGRMNTEAFF.

This clonotype was detected only a few times. V gene TRBV7-6 combines with J gene TRBJ2-2, with 12 nucleotides matching TRBD2. CDR1 and CDR2 (germline): SGHVS, FNYEAQ. The V gene end was trimmed by 4 bases and the J gene end by 6 bases; junction bases not matched to a gene: 6. This CDR3 contains 16 residues. The CDR3 spells CASSSPGLAGPGELFF. CDR3 nucleotides: TGTGCCAGCAGCTCCCCCGGACTAGCGGGGCCCGGGGAGCTGTTTTTT. The complete variable domain, with remaining parts taken from reference TRBV7-6 and TRBJ2-2, reads GAGVSQSPRYKVTKRGQDVALRCDPISGHVSLYWYRQALGQGPEFLTYFNYEAQQDKSGLPNDRFSAERPEGSISTLTIQRTEQRDSAMYRCASSSPGLAGPGELFFGEGSRLTVL.

The J gene is TRBJ2-1, the V gene TRBV6-5, with 8 bases that match TRBD2. V was clipped by 4 bases and J by 3 bases; unmatched bases: 11. Germline CDR1 MNHEY, CDR2 SVGAGI. CDR3 length: 17 residues. CDR3 sequence (DNA): TGTGCCAGCAGTTCCGAAGGGGAGCGGGGGTTCTACAATGAGCAGTTCTTC. This sequence encodes CASSSEGERGFYNEQFF.